What follows is one T cell receptor (beta chain) and its context. Its antigen is as yet unknown. Treatment indicated: oral pan-JAK inhibitor, 5-10 mg twice daily. Specimens obtained from alopecia areata patients comprised lesional scalp punch biopsies and peripheral blood. The CDR3 loop spans 15 amino acids. The trim removed 4 bases at V and 6 bases at J, leaving 7 bases unmatched. Germline V gene data show CDR1 as SGHDT and CDR2 as YYEEEE. This sample is drawn from a study of CD8+ T cells in alopecia areata. Points from the study as a whole: Compared with mice, patients displayed less clear TCR sharing, possibly for HLA-related reasons. More clonal than normal scalp was lesional scalp, particularly alopecia totalis/universalis.

Reverse transcription of extracted RNA yielded cDNA, which provided the sequencing template. Generated by immunoSEQ multiplex PCR, the TCRdb table keeps only in-frame clones and is missing some. The sample lists 150,000 to 200,000 clones; 55% to 75% were seen once. The V call is TRBV5-6, the J call TRBJ1-6; TRBD1 matches 7 bases. Sequenced material: CD4+ T cells sorted from blood, taken at week 4, from a patient treated with tofacitinib. The sequence was collected from a human donor with alopecia areata. The CDR3 here is CASSPRQGVNSPLHF. In nucleotides, the CDR3 is TGTGCCAGCAGCCCCAGACAGGGAGTTAATTCACCCCTCCACTTT.